The T cell receptor (beta chain) under discussion was sequenced for a study of human T cells and chemical hapten exposure. Study-level results: Donors, who had alopecia, may show an immune response that differs from healthy people's.

What the library attached to individual cDNA molecules were unique molecular identifiers. From the RACE reads, TCRdb called clonotypes with MiXCR, one entry per CDR3 protein. The table has over 85,000 distinct CDR3 sequences, about 9.3% seen once; the top ten hold just over 2%. Concerning this clonotype itself: Antigen unknown.

Time point in this sample: patch test 2, 6 weeks after DPC sensitization. The treatment is: therapeutic diphenylcyclopropenone sensitization with weekly scalp DPC. The origin of this receptor is a woman between 40 and 50 years old with alopecia areata. Some clones in this sample may be carry-over from other donors' samples. Source: whole blood, taken in connection with sensitization to the hapten diphenylcyclopropenone (DPC).

Written as DNA, the CDR3 is TGTGCCAGCAGTTTATCCCTGGGACAGTTCTACGAGCAGTACTTC. Amino acid sequence: CASSLSLGQFYEQYF. The V and J genes are TRBV27 and TRBJ2-7; 7 bases are shared with TRBD1. V was pared by 0 bases and J by 3 bases, with 5 bases of the junction left unmatched. The CDR3 has 15 amino acids. CDR1 and CDR2 (germline): MNHEY, SMNVEV (reference sequence).